This TCR beta chain was obtained from a study of T cell responses to AZD1222 COVID-19 vaccine. At the level of the study: Pooled samples include second doses given at about 4 or 12 weeks.

Broader study findings: With two AZD1222 doses given, Spike-specific TCR breadth and depth both rose.

Data came from immunoSEQ multiplex PCR; TCRdb stores just in-frame clones and leaves some out. The repertoire holds 75,000 to 95,000 clones, with nearly 90% as singletons. The length of the CDR3 is 15 residues. Germline values: CDR1 WSHSY, CDR2 SAAADI. J gave up 0 bases and V 6 bases, and 4 bases lay outside the gene matches. Details on this clone: The antigen is undetermined.

The TCR sequence derives from an adult in good health. The sample in question was peripheral blood, obtained on day 0 of AZD1222 vaccination. This rearrangement joins TRBV10-2 to TRBJ2-1; 8 nucleotides match TRBD1. In DNA form, the CDR3 reads TGCGCCAGCAGAGGGGACAGGAGCTCCTACAATGAGCAGTTCTTC. Translation: CASRGDRSSYNEQFF.